The 9 T cell receptor beta chains reported below all come from one sample, sequenced in a study of response to subunit inactivated influenza vaccine. TCRdb reprocessed the RT-PCR reads with MiXCR, giving one entry per CDR3 protein. The data contain approximately 700,000 distinct CDR3 sequences, about 15% of them singletons. This sample comprised PBMCs from blood, obtained roughly 15 days before vaccination. These receptors were obtained from a man aged 45 to 65 who received an inactivated influenza vaccine.

This clonotype was seen ten or more times. This chain connects TRBV6-5 to TRBJ2-1; D might be TRBD2 (5 bases). CDR3 length: 12 residues. Trimming removed 6 bases at V and 9 bases at J, with 12 bases between. Germline values: CDR1 MNHEY, CDR2 SVGAGI. As DNA, the CDR3 is TGTGCCAGCAGCCCACTAGGCGGTGAGCAGTTCTTC. As protein: CASSPLGGEQFF.

CDR3 sequence (DNA): TGCGCCAGCAGGGAGGGGACAGTAAACACCGGGGAGCTGTTTTTT. The encoded protein is CASREGTVNTGELFF. The chain recombines TRBV5-1 with TRBJ2-2; D is possibly TRBD1 (7 bases). Germline V gene lookup returns CDR1 SGHRS and CDR2 YFSETQ. This CDR3 is built from 15 residues. Trimming took off 5 bases at V and 2 bases at J, with 13 bases between the two ends.

This clonotype was observed a few times. The chain has TRBV29-1 and TRBJ2-7; 8 nucleotides match TRBD1. This CDR3 spans 14 amino acids. V gave up 6 bases and J gave up 2 bases; unmatched junction bases: 9. Germline lookup yields CDR1 SQVTM and CDR2 ANQGSEA. The chain's CDR3 is CSVADRAGPYEQYF. In nucleotides, the CDR3 is TGCAGCGTGGCGGACAGGGCAGGGCCCTACGAGCAGTACTTC.

This clonotype has ten or more counts. The chain employs TRBV7-3 and TRBJ2-1; TRBD2 agrees at 14 bases. Germline V CDR1 and CDR2: SGHTA, FQGTGA. The CDR3 covers 17 residues. J lost 7 bases, V lost 2 bases, and 7 bases had no gene match. The DNA for the CDR3 is TGTGCCAGCAGCTTAGGGCGACTAGCGGGAGGGCAAAATGAGCAGTTCTTC. Protein: CASSLGRLAGGQNEQFF. Drawing the rest from reference TRBV7-3 and TRBJ2-1, the complete variable domain is GAGVSQTPSNKVTEKGKYVELRCDPISGHTALYWYRQSLGQGPEFLIYFQGTGAADDSGLPNDRFFAVRPEGSVSTLKIQRTERGDSAVYLCASSLGRLAGGQNEQFFGPGTRLTVL.

This clonotype has just a few counts. The rearrangement uses TRBV14 and TRBJ2-3, with TRBD2 matching 8 bases. Germline V gene lookup returns CDR1 SGHDN and CDR2 FVKESK. The CDR3 extends over 14 amino acids. V shed 1 base, J shed 7 bases, and the junction held 4 bases outside the gene matches. The CDR3 sequence is CASSQVISGNTQYF. The CDR3 region has the DNA TGTGCCAGCAGCCAAGTTATTAGCGGGAATACGCAGTATTTT.

In its sample, this clonotype was seen a few times. The rearrangement links TRBV7-8 to TRBJ2-3, with TRBD2 matching over 10 bases. Losses at the gene ends were 1 base for V and 6 bases for J; bases not matched to a gene: 10. The length of the CDR3 is 17 residues. Germline V gene lookup returns CDR1 SGHVS and CDR2 FQNEAQ. The CDR3 reads CASSLVLAGADGDTQYF. CDR3 nucleotides: TGTGCCAGCAGCTTAGTTCTAGCGGGAGCCGATGGGGATACGCAGTATTTT. The variable domain in full, completed from reference TRBV7-8 and TRBJ2-3, reads GAGVSQSPRYKVAKRGQDVALRCDPISGHVSLFWYQQALGQGPEFLTYFQNEAQLDKSGLPSDRFFAERPEGSVSTLKIQRTQQEDSAVYLCASSLVLAGADGDTQYFGPGTRLTVL.

This clonotype has a handful of counts. V usage is TRBV12-3 or TRBV12-4 and J usage is TRBJ2-7; D may be TRBD1 (6 bases). This CDR3 has 14 amino acids. Trimming stripped 8 bases from V and 4 bases from J, with 18 bases between. CDR3 loop: CASGTTRGLYEQYF. The CDR3 nucleotides read TGTGCCAGCGGAACGACCAGGGGATTGTACGAGCAGTACTTC.

This clonotype occurred a few times. The genes are TRBV29-1 and TRBJ1-1, with D possibly being TRBD1 (6 bases). The V end was cut by 0 bases, the J end by 11 bases, with 22 bases between. CDR3 size: 15 residues. Germline-derived CDR1 and CDR2 are SQVTM and ANQGSEA. In nucleotides, the CDR3 is TGCAGCGTTGAAGATTCAGGGGTCGTGGCGCGACGTGCTTTCTTT. Encoded protein: CSVEDSGVVARRAFF.

This clonotype was detected ten times or more. This sequence joins TRBV7-2 and TRBJ2-3; no clear D. Trimming stripped 5 bases from V and 5 bases from J, with 8 bases between. CDR1 and CDR2 from the germline V gene are SGHTA and FQGNSA. The CDR3 totals 12 residues. CDR3 sequence (DNA): TGTGCCAGCAGCAAGCTAGGAGATACGCAGTATTTT. This codes for CASSKLGDTQYF.